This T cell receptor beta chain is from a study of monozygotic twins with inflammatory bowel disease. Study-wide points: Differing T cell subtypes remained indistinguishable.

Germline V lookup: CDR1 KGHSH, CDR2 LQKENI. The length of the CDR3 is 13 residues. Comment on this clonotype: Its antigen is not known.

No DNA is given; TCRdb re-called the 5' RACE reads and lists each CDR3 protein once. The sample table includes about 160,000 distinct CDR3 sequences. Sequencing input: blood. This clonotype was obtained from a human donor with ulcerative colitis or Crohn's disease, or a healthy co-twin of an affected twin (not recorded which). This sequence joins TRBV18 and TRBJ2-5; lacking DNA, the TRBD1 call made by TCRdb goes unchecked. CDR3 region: CASSPTGLETQYF.